This TCR beta chain stems from a study of T cell responses to AZD1222 COVID-19 vaccine. Study-wide findings and caveats: After two AZD1222 doses, spike-specific TCR breadth and depth rose versus day 0. Regions left unmutated in variants are reportedly the target of nearly half of spike-specific TCRs.

Here immunoSEQ multiplex PCR was the method, and the copy in TCRdb shows in-frame clones only, minus some. Among around 100,000 clones, 85% to 90% were seen once, and the ten largest hold under 4%. The CDR3 has 15 residues. CDR1 and CDR2 (germline): SNHLY, FYNNEI. Trimming left V 2 bases short and J 5 bases short, with 15 bases between. Only one count was recorded for this clone. The antigen remains undetermined. The chain joins TRBV2 to TRBJ2-5; the D gene could be TRBD1 or TRBD2 (5 bases each). The receptor was derived from an adult in good health. The specimen comprised peripheral blood, sampled on day 0 of AZD1222 vaccination. The CDR3 DNA reads as TGTGCCAGCAGTGAAACCATAGGGACGGGGGAGACCCAGTACTTC. As protein: CASSETIGTGETQYF.